Listed here are 21 T cell receptor beta chains from one sample, sequenced in a study of blood T cell repertoires in COVID-19. Clones were sequenced by immunoSEQ multiplex PCR, and TCRdb holds only the in-frame ones, with some missing. The sample yields hundreds of thousands of clones, around nine tenths seen once. Sequencing was carried out using peripheral blood. The receptors were gathered from a man aged 40-49 years with acute or convalescent COVID-19.

The J gene is TRBJ2-1, the V gene TRBV5-1; 7 bases fit TRBD2. V lost 4 bases, J lost 7 bases, and 14 bases stayed unmatched. Per germline, CDR1 SGHRS and CDR2 YFSETQ. The CDR3 is 16 residues long. The CDR3 reads CASSQPGLKGVNEQFF. Here the CDR3 DNA reads TGCGCCAGCAGCCAACCGGGACTAAAAGGGGTAAATGAGCAGTTCTTC.

The chain carries TRBV6-1 and TRBJ2-2, with 8 bases fitting TRBD2. The CDR3 sequence is 14 residues long. Germline CDR1 and CDR2: MNHNS and SASEGT. Unmatched junction bases numbered 4, after V lost 6 bases and J lost 4 bases. The CDR3 coding sequence is TGTGCCAGCAGCTCCGCGGGGGGCACCGGGGAGCTGTTTTTT. Translating it yields CASSSAGGTGELFF.

This rearrangement joins TRBV18 to TRBJ2-7; the match to TRBD1 covers 12 bases. CDR3 length: 17 residues. Germline CDR1 reads KGHSH; CDR2 reads LQKENI. The trim removed 5 bases at V and 7 bases at J, leaving 15 bases unmatched. The CDR3 loop is CASSTGPGQGAGNEQYF. The CDR3, as DNA: TGTGCCAGCTCAACCGGACCGGGACAGGGGGCGGGTAATGAGCAGTACTTC. The whole variable domain, filled in from reference TRBV18 and TRBJ2-7, reads NAGVMQNPRHLVRRRGQEARLRCSPMKGHSHVYWYRQLPEEGLKFMVYLQKENIIDESGMPKERFSAEFPKEGPSILRIQQVVRGDSAAYFCASSTGPGQGAGNEQYFGPGTRLTVT.

V gene TRBV27 combines with J gene TRBJ2-7, with TRBD1 identical over 8 bases. Trimming removed 3 bases from V and 7 bases from J; junction bases left unmatched: 5. The CDR3 is 13 residues long. In germline, CDR1 is MNHEY, CDR2 SMNVEV (reference sequence). CDR3 sequence reads: CASSFQGAGEQYF. The CDR3, as DNA: TGTGCCAGCAGTTTTCAGGGGGCGGGTGAGCAGTACTTC.

The chain has TRBV9 and TRBJ1-2, with TRBD1 matching 8 bases. After removal of 0 bases from V and 0 bases from J, the junction contained 7 bases not matched to a gene. Per germline, CDR1 SGDLS and CDR2 YYNGEE. The CDR3 runs to 17 residues. As DNA, the CDR3 is TGTGCCAGCAGCGTAGCACCCGGACAGGGTTCTAACTATGGCTACACCTTC. Residues: CASSVAPGQGSNYGYTF.

The gene calls are TRBV4-1 and TRBJ2-7, with D possibly TRBD2 on 6 matching bases. Germline CDR1 MGHRA, CDR2 YSYEKL. V was cut by 1 base and J by 5 bases, with 12 bases left in between. The CDR3 is 14 residues long. DNA of the CDR3: TGCGCCAGCAGCCAAGCAAACGGGGGAAACGAGCAGTACTTC. It specifies CASSQANGGNEQYF.

This chain joins TRBV3-1 (or the pseudogene TRBV3-2) and TRBJ1-2, with 7 bases matching TRBD1. CDR1 LGHDT and CDR2 YNNKEL come from the germline V gene (reference sequence). CDR3 length equals 13 residues. Trimming at V came to 4 bases and at J to 8 bases, leaving 7 bases not matched to a gene. CDR3 amino acids: CASSRAGGWGYTF. CDR3 nucleotides: TGTGCCAGCAGCCGTGCAGGGGGTTGGGGCTACACCTTC.

The chain combines TRBV19 with TRBJ2-2; TRBD2 might be the D (6 bases). The CDR3 is 15 amino acids. Germline V gives CDR1 LNHDA, CDR2 SQIVND (reference sequence). Trimming shortened V by 4 bases and J by 2 bases, and 11 bases separated the two germline ends. In DNA form, the CDR3 reads TGTGCCAGTAGTAAAGTCGGGGGAAACACCGGGGAGCTGTTTTTT. It specifies CASSKVGGNTGELFF.

The genes are TRBV2 and TRBJ2-4; TRBD1 aligns across 7 bases. V was clipped by 6 bases and J by 5 bases; unmatched bases: 4. Looked up from germline, CDR1 is SNHLY and CDR2 is FYNNEI. This CDR3 has 13 residues. CDR3 DNA sequence: TGTGCCAGCAGATGGGACAGTGAAAACATTCAGTACTTC. Protein product: CASRWDSENIQYF. The variable domain in full, with the rest retrieved from reference TRBV2 and TRBJ2-4, is EPEVTQTPSHQVTQMGQEVILRCVPISNHLYFYWYRQILGQKVEFLVSFYNNEISEKSEIFDDQFSVERPDGSNFTLKIRSTKLEDSAMYFCASRWDSENIQYFGAGTRLSVL.

V usage is TRBV29-1 and J usage is TRBJ2-7; D is perhaps TRBD1 (5 bases). Germline-derived CDR1 and CDR2 are SQVTM and ANQGSEA. V was cut by 3 bases and J by 5 bases, with 11 bases left in between. CDR3 size: 12 residues. Written as DNA, the CDR3 is TGCAGCGTTGATGCAGGGTTGGACGAGCAGTACTTC. It is translated as CSVDAGLDEQYF.

The V call is TRBV27, the J call TRBJ2-3; D not certain. Germline lookup yields CDR1 MNHEY and CDR2 SMNVEV (reference sequence). V shed 2 bases and J shed 3 bases, with 15 bases lying between them. The CDR3 is made up of 16 amino acids. The DNA for the CDR3 is TGTGCCAGCAGTTTAGTGACCCCCGAGGTAACAGATACGCAGTATTTT. Its translation: CASSLVTPEVTDTQYF.

With regard to this clone: Mismatch with germline at one junction end may stem from a read error. The rearrangement uses TRBV7-7 and TRBJ2-4; no clear D. The CDR3 spans 15 residues. Germline values: CDR1 SSHAT, CDR2 FNYEAQ (reference sequence). CDR3 in amino acids: CASSFMCVAKNIQYF. The CDR3 DNA reads as TGTGCTAGCAGCTTCATGTGCGTAGCCAAAAACATTCAGTACTTC.

The V and J genes are TRBV4-2 and TRBJ2-1; 10 bases are shared with TRBD2. CDR3 size: 14 residues. Germline values: CDR1 LGHNA, CDR2 YNFKEQ. With V trimmed by 4 bases and J by 6 bases, 3 bases remained unmatched. The CDR3 loop is CASSLGLALNEQFF. In DNA form, the CDR3 reads TGTGCCAGCAGCCTGGGACTAGCGCTCAATGAGCAGTTCTTC.

The chain combines TRBV4-1 with TRBJ2-3; TRBD2 aligns across 10 bases. Trimming at V came to 0 bases and at J to 4 bases, leaving 7 bases not matched to a gene. The CDR3 has 17 residues. The germline V gene has CDR1 MGHRA and CDR2 YSYEKL. The CDR3 here is CASSQDPSGGAPDTQYF. DNA of the CDR3: TGCGCCAGCAGCCAAGATCCCAGCGGGGGGGCCCCAGATACGCAGTATTTT.

V usage is TRBV27 and J usage is TRBJ2-7; 15 bases map to TRBD2. Germline assignment: CDR1 MNHEY and CDR2 SMNVEV (reference sequence). This CDR3 spans 15 amino acids. The trim removed 4 bases at V and 4 bases at J, leaving 2 bases unmatched. Here the CDR3 reads CASSWGLAGGYEQYF. The DNA of the CDR3 is TGTGCCAGCAGTTGGGGACTAGCGGGAGGTTACGAGCAGTACTTC.

The chain joins TRBV19 to TRBJ2-1; D uncertain. The germline gives CDR1 LNHDA, CDR2 SQIVND (reference sequence). The germline V and J ends were trimmed by 3 bases and 11 bases, with 8 bases remaining between them. This CDR3 is built from 11 residues. In nucleotides, the CDR3 is TGTGCCAGTAGTATGGGCAGCCAGCAGTTCTTC. It is translated as CASSMGSQQFF. Drawing the rest from reference TRBV19 and TRBJ2-1, the complete variable domain is DGGITQSPKYLFRKEGQNVTLSCEQNLNHDAMYWYRQDPGQGLRLIYYSQIVNDFQKGDIAEGYSVSREKKESFPLTVTSAQKNPTAFYLCASSMGSQQFFGPGTRLTVL.

Details on this clone: A much larger clone lies a single base off, so this may be a read error. The CDR3 sequence is CASSLQYQETQYF. DNA for the CDR3: TGTGCCAGCAGTTTACAGTACCAAGAGACCCAGTACTTC. This chain connects TRBV27 to TRBJ2-5; unclear D gene. V lost 2 bases to trimming and J lost 0 bases, with 4 bases between them. The CDR3 is 13 residues long. CDR1 is MNHEY and CDR2 is SMNVEV in the germline V gene (reference sequence).

The rearrangement joins TRBV24-1 to TRBJ1-5; no clear D gene. Germline CDR1 is KGHDR and CDR2 is SFDVKD. This CDR3 spans 14 amino acids. Trimming pared 2 bases from V and 0 bases from J, leaving 4 bases between. The CDR3 sequence: CATSDSRSNQPQHF. The CDR3 nucleotides are TGTGCCACCAGTGATTCCCGTAGCAATCAGCCCCAGCATTTT.

J is TRBJ2-7 and V is TRBV6-5; 9 nucleotides align to TRBD1. CDR1 is MNHEY and CDR2 is SVGAGI in the germline V gene. The CDR3 runs 13 residues. With 8 bases clipped from V and 9 bases from J, the junction kept 11 bases outside the gene matches. In DNA, the CDR3 is TGTGCCAGCGTGATGGGACAGGGCGGAGGGCAGTACTTC. It yields the protein CASVMGQGGGQYF.

The chain couples TRBV5-1 to TRBJ2-2; TRBD1 matches at 9 bases. The CDR3 is 16 amino acids. Unmatched junction bases numbered 12, after V lost 5 bases and J lost 7 bases. Germline CDR1 is SGHRS and CDR2 is YFSETQ. The CDR3 sequence: CASRSNPGQGSGELFF. The CDR3 bases are TGCGCCAGCAGATCGAATCCGGGACAGGGAAGCGGGGAGCTGTTTTTT.

V is TRBV28 and J is TRBJ2-3; tentative D call: TRBD1 (5 bases). Germline loops: CDR1 MDHEN, CDR2 SYDVKM. This CDR3 is built from 17 residues. Trimming removed 2 bases from V and 8 bases from J, with 23 bases in between. The CDR3 loop is CASSLPRGSSHMTTQYF. In DNA, the CDR3 is TGTGCCAGCAGTTTACCAAGGGGCAGTTCTCACATGACTACGCAGTATTTT.